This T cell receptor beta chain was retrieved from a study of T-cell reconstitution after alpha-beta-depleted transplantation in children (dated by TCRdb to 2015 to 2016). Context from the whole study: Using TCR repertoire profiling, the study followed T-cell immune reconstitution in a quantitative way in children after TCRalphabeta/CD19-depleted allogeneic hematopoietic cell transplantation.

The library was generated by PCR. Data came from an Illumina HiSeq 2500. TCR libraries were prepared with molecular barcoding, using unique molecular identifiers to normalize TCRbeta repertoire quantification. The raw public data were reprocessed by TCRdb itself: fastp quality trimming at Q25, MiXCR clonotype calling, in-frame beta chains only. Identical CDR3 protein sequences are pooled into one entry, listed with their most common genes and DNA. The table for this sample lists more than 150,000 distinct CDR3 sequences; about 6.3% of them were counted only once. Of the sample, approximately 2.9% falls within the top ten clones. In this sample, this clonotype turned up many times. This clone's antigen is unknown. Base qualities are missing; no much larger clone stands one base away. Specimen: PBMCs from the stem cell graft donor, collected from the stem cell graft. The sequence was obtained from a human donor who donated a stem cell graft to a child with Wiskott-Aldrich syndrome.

The CDR3 protein: CASSYEDRGQETQYF. The nucleotide sequence is TGTGCCAGCAGTTACGAGGACAGGGGCCAAGAGACCCAGTACTTC. The chain was built from TRBV6-5 and TRBJ2-5; 9 bases in between match TRBD1. V ends up 2 bases short and J 1 base short, with an unmatched junction base count of 2. The CDR1 and CDR2 encoded by the germline V gene are MNHEY and SVGAGI. The CDR3 goes from the cysteine to the phenylalanine over 15 residues. Only CDR3 DNA is held: 45 bases, read in frame from base 1.